This T cell receptor (beta chain) came from a study of T cell changes during pregnancy in multiple sclerosis. Trimming removed 3 bases from V and 0 bases from J; junction bases left unmatched: 8. The V gene's germline CDR1 is LNHDA and CDR2 SQIVND (reference sequence). This CDR3 has 17 residues. The repertoire was sequenced with immunoSEQ multiplex PCR; TCRdb's copy has only in-frame clones and lacks some. The table includes around 110,000 clones, about 90% detected once. This chain joins TRBV19 and TRBJ2-4; 7 nucleotides match TRBD1. The sequencing here drew on peripheral blood, taken in the third trimester of pregnancy. This TCR came from a female donor in good health, enrolled as a control in a pregnancy study. As DNA, the CDR3 is TGTGCCAGTAGTATCGCCGGGACAGTCCTAGCCAAAAACATTCAGTACTTC. Residues: CASSIAGTVLAKNIQYF.